Listed below are T cell receptor beta chains from one sample, sequenced in a study of cytomegalovirus exposure and HLA in healthy donors. The repertoire was sequenced with immunoSEQ multiplex PCR; TCRdb's copy has only in-frame clones and lacks some. The repertoire has hundreds of thousands of clones, just under 85% of them found once; the top ten carry about 0.58%. Material: PBMCs. Receptors were obtained from a woman aged 40 to 50 in good health and CMV-seronegative. CDR3s include the opening cysteine and the closing phenylalanine or tryptophan. The D gene is left open where the match is weak. A row's size may be missing; if present it is once, few, many or a size class.

V,D,size,length,J,CDR3,DNA
TRBV30,TRBD1,NA,14,TRBJ1-1,CAWRSYRGRLGAFF,TGTGCCTGGAGGTCTTACAGGGGCCGTTTAGGAGCTTTCTTT
TRBV6-1,NA,few,13,TRBJ2-3,CASSEEGDDTQYF,TGTGCCAGCAGTGAAGAGGGGGATGATACGCAGTATTTT
TRBV5-1,TRBD1,NA,16,TRBJ2-2,CASSLYSRGKIGELFF,TGCGCCAGCAGCTTGTACTCCAGGGGGAAGATCGGGGAGCTGTTTTTT
TRBV5-6,NA,NA,17,TRBJ2-5,CASSPLGGSRGLETQYF,TGTGCCAGCAGCCCCCTGGGGGGTTCTAGGGGGCTAGAGACCCAGTACTTC
TRBV7-7,TRBD2,NA,17,TRBJ2-5,CASSSSRTSGGVETQYF,TGTGCTAGCAGCTCCTCCCGGACTAGCGGGGGGGTAGAGACCCAGTACTTC
TRBV10-3,NA,NA,10,TRBJ2-1,CAIGESEQFF,TGTGCCATCGGAGAGAGTGAGCAGTTCTTC
TRBV19,NA,NA,13,TRBJ2-5,CASSIYPQETQYF,TGTGCCAGTAGTATTTACCCACAGGAGACCCAGTACTTC
TRBV19,NA,NA,15,TRBJ2-2,CASSIASLGPGELFF,TGTGCCAGTAGTATAGCCTCTCTAGGTCCCGGGGAGCTGTTTTTT
TRBV2,NA,once,14,TRBJ1-4,CASSTGLTNEKLFF,TGTGCCAGCAGCACAGGGTTAACTAATGAAAAACTGTTTTTT
TRBV7-6,NA,NA,15,TRBJ2-1,CASSFDKNPYNEQFF,TGTGCCAGCAGCTTCGACAAGAACCCCTACAATGAGCAGTTCTTC
TRBV9,TRBD1,NA,15,TRBJ2-5,CASSEGTGNQETQYF,TGTGCCAGCAGCGAGGGGACAGGAAACCAAGAGACCCAGTACTTC
TRBV4-2,NA,few,17,TRBJ2-1,CASSQDGIIWEGAEQFF,TGTGCCAGCAGCCAAGATGGGATTATATGGGAAGGGGCTGAGCAGTTCTTC
TRBV2,TRBD1,NA,16,TRBJ2-7,CASSELTGVGSYEQYF,TGTGCCAGCAGTGAATTGACAGGGGTAGGATCCTACGAGCAGTACTTC
TRBV7-9,NA,NA,13,TRBJ1-5,CSSSSQGSQPQHF,TGTTCCAGCAGCTCTCAGGGGTCGCAGCCCCAGCATTTT
TRBV6-5,TRBD1,NA,14,TRBJ2-2,CASSSGTGGGELFF,TGTGCCAGCAGCTCCGGGACAGGGGGCGGGGAGCTGTTTTTT
TRBV28,NA,NA,14,TRBJ1-2,CASSSPGTYYGYTF,TGTGCCAGCAGTTCGCCGGGAACTTATTATGGCTACACCTTC
TRBV6-5,NA,NA,14,TRBJ2-7,CASSYYRDRGEQYF,TGTGCCAGCAGTTACTACAGGGACCGGGGAGAGCAGTACTTC
TRBV6-6,NA,NA,15,TRBJ2-7,CASRAARDAAYEQYF,TGTGCCAGCAGAGCGGCGCGGGACGCAGCCTACGAGCAGTACTTC
TRBV5-1,TRBD2,few,16,TRBJ2-3,CASSLVLAGHTDTQYF,TGCGCCAGCAGCTTGGTGCTAGCGGGCCACACAGATACGCAGTATTTT
TRBV5-1,TRBD2,NA,15,TRBJ2-3,CASRRRGGSTDTQYF,TGCGCCAGCAGGCGGCGGGGGGGGTCGACAGATACGCAGTATTTT
TRBV6-6,TRBD1,once,11,TRBJ2-7,CASRTGAEQYF,TGTGCCAGCAGGACAGGGGCCGAGCAGTACTTC
TRBV28,TRBD1,NA,15,TRBJ1-2,CASSAGTGSNYGYTF,TGTGCCAGCAGCGCCGGGACAGGATCCAACTATGGCTACACCTTC
TRBV5-1,TRBD1,NA,18,TRBJ2-3,CASSFEGQIAGGTDTQYF,TGCGCCAGCAGCTTCGAGGGACAGATAGCTGGGGGCACAGATACGCAGTATTTT
TRBV6-1,NA,few,13,TRBJ1-5,CASSYRVFQPQHF,TGTGCCAGCAGCTACAGGGTATTTCAGCCCCAGCATTTT
TRBV2,NA,NA,13,TRBJ1-1,CASSLIESTEAFF,TGTGCCAGCAGCCTGATTGAGAGCACTGAAGCTTTCTTT
TRBV29-1,TRBD2,NA,15,TRBJ2-2,CSVSPSGARGGELFF,TGCAGCGTTTCTCCTAGCGGGGCCCGGGGCGGGGAGCTGTTTTTT
TRBV29-1,NA,NA,12,TRBJ1-1,CSGERGRAEAFF,TGCAGCGGCGAACGGGGGAGGGCTGAAGCTTTCTTT
TRBV27,NA,NA,13,TRBJ2-7,CASSSRPSYEQYF,TGTGCCAGCAGTTCCCGCCCCAGCTACGAGCAGTACTTC
TRBV7-2,NA,NA,19,TRBJ1-4,CASSSRGGVESAFDEKLFF,TGTGCCAGCAGCTCCCGTGGGGGCGTTGAGTCAGCATTCGATGAAAAACTGTTTTTT
TRBV9,TRBD1,NA,16,TRBJ2-2,CASSDRGQGASGELFF,TGTGCCAGCAGCGATAGGGGGCAGGGGGCTAGCGGGGAGCTGTTTTTT
TRBV27,TRBD1,few,13,TRBJ1-5,CASSPTGNQPQHF,TGTGCCAGCAGTCCGACAGGGAATCAGCCCCAGCATTTT
TRBV4-3,TRBD2,few,17,TRBJ2-7,CASSQDLGGLSSYEQYF,TGCGCCAGCAGCCAAGATCTGGGAGGGCTGAGCTCCTACGAGCAGTACTTC
TRBV5-1,NA,NA,16,TRBJ2-3,CASSFGSGSSTDTQYF,TGCGCCAGCAGCTTCGGGAGCGGGTCTAGCACAGATACGCAGTATTTT
TRBV19,TRBD1,once,19,TRBJ2-4,CASSPPPGQGAFGKNIQYF,TGTGCCAGTAGTCCACCACCGGGACAGGGGGCGTTTGGCAAAAACATTCAGTACTTC
TRBV7-9,TRBD1,NA,15,TRBJ1-2,CASSLQGQGLDGYTF,TGTGCCAGCAGCTTACAGGGACAGGGGCTGGATGGCTACACCTTC
TRBV27,NA,NA,14,TRBJ2-7,CASSPKAAVYGQYF,TGTGCCAGCAGTCCGAAGGCGGCCGTCTACGGGCAGTACTTC
TRBV14,NA,NA,13,TRBJ1-6,CASSQNPGSPLHF,TGTGCCAGCAGCCAAAATCCGGGATCACCCCTCCACTTT
TRBV28,NA,NA,15,TRBJ1-1,CASSPQSQGNTEAFF,TGTGCCAGCAGTCCCCAAAGTCAGGGGAACACTGAAGCTTTCTTT
TRBV29-1,TRBD1,few,13,TRBJ1-1,CSADRVSLGKDFF,TGCAGCGCCGACAGGGTTTCGTTGGGGAAGGATTTCTTT
TRBV9,NA,few,13,TRBJ1-1,CASSQRVGAEAFF,TGTGCCAGCAGCCAACGGGTTGGCGCTGAAGCTTTCTTT
TRBV28,TRBD1,NA,15,TRBJ1-5,CASSRGDRARQPQHF,TGTGCCAGCAGTCGAGGGGACAGGGCACGTCAGCCCCAGCATTTT
TRBV7-8,TRBD1,NA,13,TRBJ2-3,CASSLGTADTQYF,TGTGCCAGCAGCCTGGGGACAGCAGATACGCAGTATTTT
TRBV6-5,TRBD1,NA,15,TRBJ1-2,CASSWGTGGVYGYTF,TGTGCCAGCAGTTGGGGAACAGGGGGGGTCTATGGCTACACCTTC
TRBV15,TRBD2,NA,17,TRBJ2-5,CATSAGASGGAEETQYF,TGTGCCACCAGCGCTGGGGCTAGCGGGGGGGCGGAGGAGACCCAGTACTTC
TRBV19,NA,few,14,TRBJ1-1,CASSIMPGNAEAFF,TGTGCCAGTAGTATAATGCCAGGGAACGCTGAAGCTTTCTTT
TRBV4-2,NA,NA,15,TRBJ1-2,CASSLPTTTDFGYTF,TGTGCCAGCAGCCTACCCACGACAACGGACTTTGGCTACACCTTC
TRBV10-3,TRBD2,few,12,TRBJ2-3,CAIRLAGDTQYF,TGTGCCATCCGACTAGCAGGAGATACGCAGTATTTT
TRBV16,TRBD1,NA,14,TRBJ1-2,CASSGTGLNYGYTF,TGTGCCAGCAGTGGGACAGGGCTAAACTATGGCTACACCTTC
TRBV15,NA,NA,13,TRBJ2-1,CATSEEGGQKQFF,TGTGCCACCAGCGAGGAGGGGGGGCAGAAACAGTTCTTC
TRBV19,NA,NA,14,TRBJ2-7,CASRRQSMSYEQYF,TGTGCCAGCCGCAGACAGAGCATGAGCTACGAGCAGTACTTC
TRBV5-5,TRBD2,NA,17,TRBJ2-5,CASSFLLAGAVTETQYF,TGTGCCAGCAGCTTTCTGCTAGCGGGGGCGGTTACCGAGACCCAGTACTTC
TRBV5-1,NA,NA,14,TRBJ1-2,CASSFSLRGSGYTF,TGCGCCAGCAGCTTTAGCCTCAGGGGCTCTGGCTACACCTTC
TRBV9,NA,NA,17,TRBJ2-3,CASSVLSTRRGADTQYF,TGTGCCAGCAGCGTCCTATCGACTAGGAGGGGCGCAGATACGCAGTATTTT
TRBV5-1,NA,NA,14,TRBJ2-7,CASSLGGTGYEQYF,TGCGCCAGCAGCTTGGGGGGGACTGGCTACGAGCAGTACTTC
TRBV15,NA,NA,15,TRBJ2-3,CATSGGAAATDTQYF,TGTGCCACCAGCGGGGGGGCCGCAGCCACAGATACGCAGTATTTT
TRBV7-6,TRBD2,NA,14,TRBJ2-1,CASSLATSGGEQFF,TGTGCCAGCAGCTTAGCGACTAGCGGGGGAGAGCAGTTCTTC
TRBV2,TRBD1,NA,15,TRBJ2-6,CASRTDRDGANVLTF,TGTGCCAGCCGGACGGACAGGGACGGGGCCAACGTCCTGACTTTC
TRBV6-5,NA,few,12,TRBJ2-5,CATWTVQETQYF,TGTGCCACCTGGACAGTCCAAGAGACCCAGTACTTC